Below, 17 T cell receptor beta chains from the same sample are listed, as sequenced in a study of cytomegalovirus exposure and HLA in healthy donors. PCR employed 60 Vbeta and 13 Jbeta primers. Method: immunoSEQ multiplex PCR; TCRdb's copy keeps in-frame clones and lacks some. This sample lists roughly 150,000 clones; its ten largest clones have around 1.5%. What was sequenced was PBMCs. Receptors originate from a woman in her forties or fifties in good health and CMV-seronegative.

V and J are TRBV27 and TRBJ2-3; no reliable D call. Between the trimmed V and J ends, which lost 8 bases and 7 bases, there was a span of 25 bases. CDR1 and CDR2 from the germline V gene are MNHEY and SMNVEV (reference sequence). CDR3 size: 16 residues. CDR3 region: CASFLRYDPRVYTQYF. The CDR3, as DNA: TGTGCCAGCTTCCTGCGATACGACCCTAGAGTATATACGCAGTATTTT.

The chain joins TRBV6-5 to TRBJ2-5; 9 bases fit TRBD1. Per germline, CDR1 MNHEY and CDR2 SVGAGI. The CDR3 has 15 amino acids. Trimming cost V 4 bases and J 5 bases; bases outside gene matches: 8. The CDR3 nucleotides are TGTGCCAGCAGTTTTGGACAGGGGCCGCGGGAGACCCAGTACTTC. Residues: CASSFGQGPRETQYF.

This chain links TRBV9 with TRBJ2-3; D may be TRBD2 (5 bases). CDR1 and CDR2 from the germline V gene are SGDLS and YYNGEE. The CDR3 spans 12 residues. Trimming removed 3 bases at V and 6 bases at J, with 8 bases between. The CDR3 bases are TGTGCCAGCAGCGCTAGCTGGGATACGCAGTATTTT. Its protein product is CASSASWDTQYF.

The genes are TRBV4-1 and TRBJ2-1; 8 nucleotides match TRBD1. Germline V gene data show CDR1 as MGHRA and CDR2 as YSYEKL. CDR3 length equals 14 residues. Trimming took 4 bases from V and 5 from J; bases not matched to a gene: 4. CDR3: CASSLGQGDNEQFF. CDR3 in DNA: TGCGCCAGCAGCCTCGGACAGGGCGACAATGAGCAGTTCTTC.

The chain combines TRBV11-2 with TRBJ2-7, with 9 bases lining up with TRBD1. Looked up from germline, CDR1 is SGHAT and CDR2 is FQNNGV. The CDR3 extends over 15 amino acids. V shed 0 bases and J 5 bases; nucleotides not matched to a gene: 5. Here the CDR3 reads CASSLDRDRAHEQYF. CDR3 in DNA: TGTGCCAGCAGCTTAGACAGGGACAGGGCCCACGAGCAGTACTTC.

V usage is TRBV29-1 and J usage is TRBJ1-1; D may be TRBD1 (6 bases). The CDR3 loop spans 16 amino acids. CDR1 and CDR2 from the germline V gene are SQVTM and ANQGSEA. With 5 bases removed from V and 4 bases from J, the gap between germline ends came to 23 bases. CDR3: CSVKPAGGARRTEAFF. In DNA, the CDR3 is TGCAGCGTTAAGCCAGCTGGGGGGGCGAGGCGCACTGAAGCTTTCTTT.

The V gene is TRBV18, the J gene TRBJ2-7, with 7 positions matching TRBD2. V shed 2 bases, J shed 6 bases, and the junction held 7 bases outside the gene matches. CDR3 size: 14 residues. Per germline, CDR1 KGHSH and CDR2 LQKENI. CDR3 in DNA: TGTGCCAGCTCACCATCCGGGGGGTTCGGCGAGCAGTACTTC. Protein: CASSPSGGFGEQYF. The variable domain in full, completed from reference TRBV18 and TRBJ2-7, reads NAGVMQNPRHLVRRRGQEARLRCSPMKGHSHVYWYRQLPEEGLKFMVYLQKENIIDESGMPKERFSAEFPKEGPSILRIQQVVRGDSAAYFCASSPSGGFGEQYFGPGTRLTVT.

This rearrangement joins TRBV11-2 to TRBJ1-4; D is possibly TRBD1 (5 bases). The CDR3 covers 14 residues. CDR1 is SGHAT and CDR2 is FQNNGV in the germline V gene. V shed 5 bases and J shed 1 base, with 8 bases lying between them. The CDR3 spells CASSPGLTNEKLFF. The CDR3 DNA sequence: TGTGCCAGCAGCCCAGGGCTAACTAATGAAAAACTGTTTTTT.

The chain is built from TRBV29-1 and TRBJ2-3, with TRBD1 as a possible D gene (6 bases). CDR3 length: 12 amino acids. Trimming removed 4 bases from V and 4 bases from J, with 9 bases in between. The germline gives CDR1 SQVTM, CDR2 ANQGSEA. The CDR3 DNA sequence: TGCAGCGTTGGGACAGCAGCAGATACGCAGTATTTT. This codes for CSVGTAADTQYF.

The chain joins TRBV5-1 to TRBJ2-5; TRBD2 agrees at 7 bases. The CDR3 runs to 17 residues. The V gene end was trimmed by 0 bases and the J gene end by 0 bases; junction bases not matched to a gene: 8. Germline V CDR1 and CDR2: SGHRS, YFSETQ. The CDR3 loop reads CASSLEAGRSYQETQYF. The CDR3 nucleotides are TGCGCCAGCAGCTTGGAAGCGGGGAGATCGTACCAAGAGACCCAGTACTTC.

This sequence joins TRBV7-3 and TRBJ1-1, with D maybe TRBD1 (6 bases). In germline, CDR1 is SGHTA, CDR2 FQGTGA. This CDR3 comprises 13 residues. V lost 3 bases to trimming and J lost 4 bases, with 9 bases between them. This CDR3 reads CASSFGQSTEAFF. The CDR3 bases are TGTGCCAGCAGCTTTGGACAGAGCACTGAAGCTTTCTTT. Filled out from reference TRBV7-3 and TRBJ1-1, the complete variable domain reads GAGVSQTPSNKVTEKGKYVELRCDPISGHTALYWYRQSLGQGPEFLIYFQGTGAADDSGLPNDRFFAVRPEGSVSTLKIQRTERGDSAVYLCASSFGQSTEAFFGQGTRLTVV.

The chain joins TRBV6-6 to TRBJ2-7, with D unclear. The CDR3 totals 12 residues. The germline V gene encodes CDR1 MNHNY and CDR2 SVGAGI (reference sequence). Trimming took 6 bases from V and 3 from J, leaving 9 bases between them. CDR3 nucleotide sequence: TGTGCCAGCAGACCCAGGAACTACGAGCAGTACTTC. It specifies CASRPRNYEQYF.

J is TRBJ2-1 and V is TRBV9, with TRBD2 as a possible D gene (6 bases). CDR1 is SGDLS, CDR2 YYNGEE, per germline. The length of the CDR3 is 15 residues. V was trimmed by 0 bases and J by 7 bases, leaving 14 bases between them. The CDR3 loop reads CASSVGDSRENEQFF. CDR3 in DNA: TGTGCCAGCAGCGTAGGGGACTCCCGTGAAAATGAGCAGTTCTTC.

The chain uses TRBV2 and TRBJ2-1; a possible D gene is TRBD2 (5 bases). This CDR3 is 13 amino acids long. V was pared by 10 bases and J by 0 bases, with 10 bases between. Germline CDR1 SNHLY, CDR2 FYNNEI. The CDR3 sequence is CATLGSSYNEQFF. The DNA for the CDR3 is TGTGCCACCCTAGGGAGCTCCTACAATGAGCAGTTCTTC.

The gene calls are TRBV30 and TRBJ1-4; D might be TRBD1 (5 bases). The germline V gene has CDR1 GTSNPN and CDR2 SVGIG (reference sequence). This CDR3 is 16 amino acids long. V lost 5 bases to trimming and J lost 0 bases, with 16 bases between them. CDR3: CAWGQGGISTNEKLFF. The CDR3 DNA is TGTGCCTGGGGGCAGGGTGGGATTTCAACTAATGAAAAACTGTTTTTT.

V gene TRBV2 combines with J gene TRBJ2-1; perhaps TRBD1 as D (6 bases). Trimming cost V 5 bases and J 0 bases, with 11 bases left between them. Germline CDR1 and CDR2: SNHLY and FYNNEI. This CDR3 contains 15 residues. CDR3 sequence reads: CASSLDRSSYNEQFF. The CDR3 coding sequence is TGTGCCAGCAGTCTGGACAGAAGCTCCTACAATGAGCAGTTCTTC.

The DNA for the CDR3 is TGTGCCAGCTCACCACCATCTGTGGGGGGTAGTGGCTACACCTTC. It codes for CASSPPSVGGSGYTF. This chain links TRBV18 with TRBJ1-2; tentatively, D is TRBD1 (5 bases). V shed 0 bases and J shed 7 bases, with 15 bases lying between them. This CDR3 comprises 15 residues. Germline lookup yields CDR1 KGHSH and CDR2 LQKENI.